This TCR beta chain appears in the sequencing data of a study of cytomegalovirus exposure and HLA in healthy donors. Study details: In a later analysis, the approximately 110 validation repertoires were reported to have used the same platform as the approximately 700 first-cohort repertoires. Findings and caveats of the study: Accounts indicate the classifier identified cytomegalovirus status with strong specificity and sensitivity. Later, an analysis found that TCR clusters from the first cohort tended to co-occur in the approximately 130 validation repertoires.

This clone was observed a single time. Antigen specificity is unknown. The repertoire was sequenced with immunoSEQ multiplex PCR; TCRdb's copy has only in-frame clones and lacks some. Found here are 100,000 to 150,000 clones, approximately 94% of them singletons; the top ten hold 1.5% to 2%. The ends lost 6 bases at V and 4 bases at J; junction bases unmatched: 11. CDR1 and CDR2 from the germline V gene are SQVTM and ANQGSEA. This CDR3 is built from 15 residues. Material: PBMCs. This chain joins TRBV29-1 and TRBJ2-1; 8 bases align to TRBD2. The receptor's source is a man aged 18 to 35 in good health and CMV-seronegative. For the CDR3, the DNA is TGCAGCGTGAGGGCGGGAGGAGGGATGTACAATGAGCAGTTCTTC. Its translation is CSVRAGGGMYNEQFF.